This TCR beta chain came from a study of glioma-infiltrating T cells. Study-wide findings and caveats: Gliomas, especially low-grade, showed above-expected tissue-blood divergence; non-neoplastic patients showed below.

The iRepertoire nested amplicon-rescue multiplex PCR amplified TCR alpha and beta CDR3s from RNA. TCRdb recomputed calls from the multiplex PCR reads with MiXCR, one row per CDR3 protein. The sample carries 100,000 to 150,000 distinct CDR3 sequences, around 25% recorded once. Regarding this clonotype: What it recognizes is unknown. One junction end disagrees with the germline gene, perhaps due to a read error.

The CDR3 has 15 residues. Germline-derived CDR1 and CDR2 are LGHDT and YNNKEL (reference sequence). J is TRBJ1-5 and V is TRBV3-1; tentatively, D is TRBD1 (5 bases). The TCR comes from a human donor with low-grade glioma or glioblastoma, undergoing nonglioma brain surgery, or in good health (not recorded which). Material for sequencing was glioma tissue, nonneoplastic brain tissue, or PBMCs (not recorded which). The chain's CDR3 is CASGQVPGSGQPQHF. CDR3 in DNA: TGTGCCAGCGGCCAAGTACCAGGGAGTGGGCAGCCCCAGCATTTT.